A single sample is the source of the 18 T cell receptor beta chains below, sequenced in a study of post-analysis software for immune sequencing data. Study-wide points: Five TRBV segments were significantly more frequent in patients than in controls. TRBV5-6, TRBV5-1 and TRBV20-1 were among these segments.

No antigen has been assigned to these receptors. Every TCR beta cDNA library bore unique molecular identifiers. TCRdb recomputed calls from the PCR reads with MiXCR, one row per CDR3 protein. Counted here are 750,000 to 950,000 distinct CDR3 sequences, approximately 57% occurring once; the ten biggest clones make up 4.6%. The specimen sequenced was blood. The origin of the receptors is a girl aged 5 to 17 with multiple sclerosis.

CDR3 sequence (DNA): TGTGCCAGCAGGACTCCCCCCCCAGATACGCAGTATTTT. It codes for CASRTPPPDTQYF. The chain couples TRBV7-2 to TRBJ2-3, with D uncertain. CDR3 length equals 13 residues. The V end was cut by 6 bases, the J end by 4 bases, with 11 bases between. Germline CDR1 SGHTA, CDR2 FQGNSA.

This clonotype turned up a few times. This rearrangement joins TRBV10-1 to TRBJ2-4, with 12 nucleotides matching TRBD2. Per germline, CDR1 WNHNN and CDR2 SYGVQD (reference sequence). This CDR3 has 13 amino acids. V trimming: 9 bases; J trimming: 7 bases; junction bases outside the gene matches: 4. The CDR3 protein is CASSSGRGNIQYF. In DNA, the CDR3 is TGCGCCAGTTCTAGCGGGAGGGGGAACATTCAGTACTTC.

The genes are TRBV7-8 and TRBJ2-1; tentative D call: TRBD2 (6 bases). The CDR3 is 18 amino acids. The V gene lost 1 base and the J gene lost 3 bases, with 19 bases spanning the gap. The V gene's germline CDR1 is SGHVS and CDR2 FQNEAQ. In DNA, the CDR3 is TGTGCCAGCAGCTTAGGGGAGGTTCGCCGGCACATCTACAATGAGCAGTTCTTC. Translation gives CASSLGEVRRHIYNEQFF.

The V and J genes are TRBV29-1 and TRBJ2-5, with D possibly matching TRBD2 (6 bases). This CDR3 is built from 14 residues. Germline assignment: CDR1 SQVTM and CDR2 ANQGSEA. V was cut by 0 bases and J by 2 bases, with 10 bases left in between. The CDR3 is CSVEDESGQETQYF. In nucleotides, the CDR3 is TGCAGCGTTGAAGATGAGAGCGGGCAAGAGACCCAGTACTTC.

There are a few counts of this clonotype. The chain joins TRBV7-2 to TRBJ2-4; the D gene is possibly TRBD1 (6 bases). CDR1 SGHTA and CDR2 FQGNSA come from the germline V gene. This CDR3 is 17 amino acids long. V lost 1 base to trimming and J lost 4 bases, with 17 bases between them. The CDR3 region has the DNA TGTGCCAGCAGCTTAGACCCAGGGATGGGGGCTAAAAACATTCAGTACTTC. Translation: CASSLDPGMGAKNIQYF.

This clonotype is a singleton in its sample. CDR3 nucleotide sequence: TGTGCCAGCAGCCAGCCTGGACAGGGGAGCAATCAGCCCCAGCATTTT. Translation gives CASSQPGQGSNQPQHF. V and J are TRBV21-1 and TRBJ1-5; TRBD1, the table's D call, lacks a check against the DNA. TRBV21-1 is deemed a pseudogene. The length of the CDR3 is 16 residues.

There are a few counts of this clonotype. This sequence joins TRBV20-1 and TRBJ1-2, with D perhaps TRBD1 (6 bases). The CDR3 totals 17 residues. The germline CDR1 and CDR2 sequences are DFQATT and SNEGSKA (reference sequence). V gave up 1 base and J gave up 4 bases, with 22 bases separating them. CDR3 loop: CSARVGSWQGLTYGYTF. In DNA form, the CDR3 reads TGCAGTGCTAGAGTAGGAAGTTGGCAGGGGCTTACCTATGGCTACACCTTC.

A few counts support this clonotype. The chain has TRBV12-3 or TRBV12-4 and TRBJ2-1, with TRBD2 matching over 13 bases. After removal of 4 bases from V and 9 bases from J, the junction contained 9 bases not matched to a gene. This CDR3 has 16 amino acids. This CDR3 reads CASSYTGLAGSREQFF. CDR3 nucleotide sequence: TGTGCCAGCAGTTACACGGGACTAGCGGGGTCCCGTGAGCAGTTCTTC.

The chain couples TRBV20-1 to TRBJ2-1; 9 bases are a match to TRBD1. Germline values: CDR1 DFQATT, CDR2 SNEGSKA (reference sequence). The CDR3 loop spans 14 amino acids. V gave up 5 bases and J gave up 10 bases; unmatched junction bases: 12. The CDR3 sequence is CSALGQGSSYEQFF. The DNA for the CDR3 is TGCAGTGCTCTGGGACAGGGCAGCTCCTACGAGCAGTTCTTC.

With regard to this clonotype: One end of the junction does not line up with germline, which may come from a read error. The CDR3 region has the DNA TGTGCCAGCAGAGGGACTAACCAAGAGGCCCAGTACTTC. It is translated as CASRGTNQEAQYF. The V gene is TRBV6-1, the J gene TRBJ2-5, with 7 nucleotides matching TRBD2. This CDR3 has 13 residues. Germline lookup yields CDR1 MNHNS and CDR2 SASEGT.

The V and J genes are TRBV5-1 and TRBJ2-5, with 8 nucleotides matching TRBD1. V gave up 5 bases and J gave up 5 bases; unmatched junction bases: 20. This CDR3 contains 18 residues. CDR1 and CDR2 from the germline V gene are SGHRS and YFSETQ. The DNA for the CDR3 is TGCGCCAGCAGATATGGGGTCCCTCAGGGGGCCGACTTGGAGACCCAGTACTTC. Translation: CASRYGVPQGADLETQYF.

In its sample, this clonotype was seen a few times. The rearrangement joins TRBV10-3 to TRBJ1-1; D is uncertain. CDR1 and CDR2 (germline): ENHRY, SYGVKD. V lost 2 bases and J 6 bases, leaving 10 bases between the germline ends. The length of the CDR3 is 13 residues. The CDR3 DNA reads TGTGCCATCAGTGAGATAGGGCACCCTGAAGCTTTCTTT. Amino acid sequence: CAISEIGHPEAFF.

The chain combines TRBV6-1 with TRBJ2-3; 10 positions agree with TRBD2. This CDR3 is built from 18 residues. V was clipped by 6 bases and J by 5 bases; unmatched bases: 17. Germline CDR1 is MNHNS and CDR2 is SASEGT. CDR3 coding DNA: TGTGCCAGCAGCCACAGGACTAGCGGTTACAAAGGGAAAGATACGCAGTATTTT. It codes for CASSHRTSGYKGKDTQYF.

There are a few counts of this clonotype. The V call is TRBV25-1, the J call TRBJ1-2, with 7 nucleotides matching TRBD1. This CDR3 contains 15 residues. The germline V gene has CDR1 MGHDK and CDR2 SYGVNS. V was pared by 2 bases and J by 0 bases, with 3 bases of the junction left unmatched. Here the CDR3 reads CASSEAGTANYGYTF. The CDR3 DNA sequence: TGTGCCAGCAGTGAAGCTGGGACAGCTAACTATGGCTACACCTTC.

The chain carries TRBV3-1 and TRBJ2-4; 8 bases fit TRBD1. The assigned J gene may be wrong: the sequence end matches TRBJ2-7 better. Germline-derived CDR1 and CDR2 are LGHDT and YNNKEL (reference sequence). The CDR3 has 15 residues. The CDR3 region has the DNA TGTGCCAGCAGCCAGGCTAGGACAGGGTACCACGAGCAGTACTTC. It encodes CASSQARTGYHEQYF.

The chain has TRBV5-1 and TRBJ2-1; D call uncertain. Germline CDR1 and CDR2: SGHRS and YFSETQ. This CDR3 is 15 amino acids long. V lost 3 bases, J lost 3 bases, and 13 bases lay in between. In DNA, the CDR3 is TGCGCCAGCAGCTCCCTTGCTTTCGACTACAATGAGCAGTTCTTC. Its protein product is CASSSLAFDYNEQFF.

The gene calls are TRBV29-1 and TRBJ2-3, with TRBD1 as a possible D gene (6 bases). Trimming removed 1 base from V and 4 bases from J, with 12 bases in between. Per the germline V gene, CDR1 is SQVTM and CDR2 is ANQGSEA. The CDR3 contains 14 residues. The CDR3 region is CSVEGQGSSDTQYF. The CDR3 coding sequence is TGCAGCGTTGAAGGCCAGGGGAGTTCAGATACGCAGTATTTT.

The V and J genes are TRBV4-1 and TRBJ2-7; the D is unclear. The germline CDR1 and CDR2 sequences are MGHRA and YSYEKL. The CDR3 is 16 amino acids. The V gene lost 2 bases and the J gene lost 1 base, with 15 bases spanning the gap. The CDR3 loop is CASSQRAGSYSYEQYF. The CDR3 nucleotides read TGCGCCAGCAGCCAACGGGCAGGTTCCTATTCCTACGAGCAGTACTTC.